These 10 T cell receptor beta chains were sequenced from one sample in a study of blood T cell repertoires in COVID-19. The method was immunoSEQ multiplex PCR; TCRdb's version includes in-frame clones alone and lacks a portion of them. The sample comprises a few hundred thousand clones, approximately 90% of which are singletons, and approximately 2.3% rests with the top ten. Input material: PBMCs or T cells enriched from blood (not recorded which). Receptors were obtained from a woman aged 40 to 50 with acute COVID-19.

The V call is TRBV29-1, the J call TRBJ2-3, with D unclear. The V gene's germline CDR1 is SQVTM and CDR2 ANQGSEA. Trimming took off 4 bases at V and 8 bases at J, with 10 bases between the two ends. CDR3 size: 11 residues. CDR3: CSVVGLATQYF. For the CDR3, the DNA is TGCAGCGTTGTGGGCCTGGCTACGCAGTATTTT.

CDR3 in amino acids: CATRPTVSNTEAFF. The CDR3 DNA is TGTGCCACCAGACCGACAGTCTCCAACACTGAAGCTTTCTTT. The chain is built from TRBV10-3 and TRBJ1-1, with D maybe TRBD1 (5 bases). CDR3 size: 14 residues. V lost 10 bases and J lost 2, with 17 bases in between. In germline, CDR1 is ENHRY, CDR2 SYGVKD.

J is TRBJ2-7 and V is TRBV6-2 or TRBV6-3; D not resolved. The CDR3 sequence is 13 residues long. V lost 5 bases, J lost 3 bases, and 11 bases lay in between. Germline V gene data show CDR1 as MNHEY and CDR2 as SVGEGT. The chain's CDR3 is CASSDPPGYEQYF. The DNA for the CDR3 is TGTGCCAGCAGTGATCCCCCCGGCTACGAGCAGTACTTC.

CDR3 DNA: TGTGCCAGCAGTCGGACATCCGAGGATTCACCCCTCCACTTT. Translated, it gives CASSRTSEDSPLHF. V gene TRBV6-5 combines with J gene TRBJ1-6; maybe TRBD1 (5 bases). CDR3 length: 14 amino acids. The V end lost 5 bases, the J end lost 8 bases, and 13 bases lay between the germline ends. Germline CDR1 MNHEY, CDR2 SVGAGI.

This clone was seen only once. The chain combines TRBV21-1 with TRBJ1-3. TRBV21-1 constitutes a pseudogene. The CDR3 runs 14 residues. CDR3 region: CASSNGSSGNTIYF. CDR3 DNA sequence: TGTGCCAGCAGCAATGGTAGCTCTGGAAACACCATATATTTT.

J is TRBJ1-6 and V is TRBV5-4; D gene uncertain. Germline V gene data show CDR1 as SGHNT and CDR2 as YYREEE (reference sequence). The length of the CDR3 is 14 residues. Trimming took off 3 bases at V and 6 bases at J, with 10 bases between the two ends. The CDR3 coding sequence is TGTGCCAGCAGCTCCGCGGGCGTTAATTCACCCCTCCACTTT. Encoded protein: CASSSAGVNSPLHF.

The rearrangement links TRBV6-2 or TRBV6-3 to TRBJ2-1; 8 positions match TRBD1. The CDR3 has 16 residues. Unmatched junction bases numbered 14, after V lost 6 bases and J lost 7 bases. Germline lookup yields CDR1 MNHEY and CDR2 SVGEGT. In DNA, the CDR3 is TGTGCCAGCAGCGACCGACAGGGGCGAGGTGTTAATGAGCAGTTCTTC. Its protein product is CASSDRQGRGVNEQFF.

V and J are TRBV6-5 and TRBJ1-1; D gene ambiguous. Trimming pared 10 bases from V and 4 bases from J, leaving 16 bases between. Germline CDR1 is MNHEY and CDR2 is SVGAGI. The CDR3 is 13 amino acids. For the CDR3, the DNA is TGTGCCACCAACCTCGCGGTGGGCACTGAAGCTTTCTTT. This sequence encodes CATNLAVGTEAFF.

The chain combines TRBV10-3 with TRBJ2-7, with 8 positions matching TRBD1. The germline CDR1 and CDR2 sequences are ENHRY and SYGVKD. The V and J ends lost 6 bases and 2 bases, in that order; junction bases with no gene match: 3. This CDR3 comprises 13 residues. CDR3 in DNA: TGTGCCATCAGCGACAGGGGACCCTACGAGCAGTACTTC. Amino acids: CAISDRGPYEQYF.

The chain is built from TRBV4-1 and TRBJ2-3; TRBD2 matches 13 bases. Germline V gives CDR1 MGHRA, CDR2 YSYEKL. With V trimmed by 3 bases and J by 3 bases, 0 bases remained unmatched. The CDR3 spans 15 residues. The CDR3 loop is CASSQGLAGTDTQYF. The CDR3 DNA reads TGCGCCAGCAGCCAGGGACTAGCGGGAACAGATACGCAGTATTTT.